This T cell receptor (beta chain) was sequenced during a study of spatial heterogeneity in lung cancer. Study outcomes and limitations: Circulating ubiquitous expanded tumor TCRs were observed more frequently at resection than at follow-up.

Time point reported: sample taken at primary tumor resection. Sequencing of whole RNA from tumor, nontumor lung or frozen PBMC involved no sorting. The donors comprised around 72 untreated early-stage non-small cell lung cancer patients. In its sample, this clonotype was seen many times. What it binds is not known. Via MiXCR, TCRdb re-called the 5' RACE reads, giving one row per CDR3 protein. The sample consists of 10,000 to 12,000 distinct CDR3 sequences, over 4.5% of them appearing once. The origin of this receptor is a male donor with early-stage non-small cell lung cancer. The sequencing here drew on PBMCs, taken at surgery.

The CDR3 protein is CAISENRGLAYEQYF. Written as DNA, the CDR3 is TGTGCCATCAGTGAGAACCGGGGCTTAGCCTACGAGCAGTACTTC. The chain combines TRBV10-3 with TRBJ2-7; D may be TRBD1 or TRBD2 (5 bases each). Germline assignment: CDR1 ENHRY and CDR2 SYGVKD. V was pared by 2 bases and J by 2 bases, with 13 bases between. The CDR3 totals 15 residues.